Listed below are T cell receptor beta chains from one sample, sequenced in a study of identifying expanded T cells in peripheral blood. The assay was immunoSEQ multiplex PCR, and TCRdb's table has in-frame clones only and misses some. The data contain about 86,000 clones, around 90% of them singletons. Sequencing input: blood. These receptors were collected from a person aged 18 to 75 in good health. The CDR3 runs from the conserved cysteine through the conserved F or W. The order of the fields is V gene, J gene, clone size, CDR3 length, CDR3 protein. Part of the rows lack a size; the others show once, few, many or a class for expanded clones.

V: TRBV2; J: TRBJ1-3; size: .; length: 16; CDR3: CASSRTGVLSGNTIYF
V: TRBV18; J: TRBJ1-2; size: .; length: 17; CDR3: CASSGSTGIRSGYGYTF
V: TRBV18; J: TRBJ1-2; size: .; length: 13; CDR3: CASSPRFGEGYTF
V: TRBV5-1; J: TRBJ2-1; size: .; length: 13; CDR3: CASSYDRYNEQFF
V: TRBV7-2; J: TRBJ2-3; size: .; length: 15; CDR3: CASSLSGGNTDTQYF
V: TRBV6-1; J: TRBJ1-2; size: .; length: 12; CDR3: CASTPDPFDSNF
V: TRBV7-9; J: TRBJ2-2; size: .; length: 14; CDR3: CASSLQGNTGELFF
V: TRBV4-1; J: TRBJ1-1; size: .; length: 14; CDR3: CASSPEVMNTEAFF
V: TRBV6-1; J: TRBJ1-2; size: few; length: 13; CDR3: CATVGQNVYGYTF
V: TRBV5-1; J: TRBJ1-4; size: .; length: 13; CDR3: CASRTGLSEKLFF
V: TRBV11-2; J: TRBJ1-1; size: .; length: 14; CDR3: CASSLEGANTEAFF
V: TRBV6-6; J: TRBJ1-1; size: few; length: 13; CDR3: CASSFTLNTEAFF
V: TRBV7-3; J: TRBJ2-3; size: once; length: 16; CDR3: CASSLTGTGSGDTQYF
V: TRBV6-1; J: TRBJ1-2; size: .; length: 15; CDR3: CASSSRDRGHYGYTF
V: TRBV4-1; J: TRBJ2-1; size: .; length: 16; CDR3: CASSQGAGSGYYEQFF
V: TRBV6-6; J: TRBJ1-1; size: .; length: 15; CDR3: CASSTGTGANTEAFF
V: TRBV7-2; J: TRBJ1-1; size: .; length: 16; CDR3: CASSFEGGKLNTEAFF
V: TRBV11-3; J: TRBJ2-7; size: .; length: 15; CDR3: CASTPDTSSSYEQYF
V: TRBV18; J: TRBJ2-4; size: .; length: 14; CDR3: CASSPSERWDIQYF
V: TRBV7-8; J: TRBJ2-7; size: .; length: 15; CDR3: CASSLQGTLTYEQYF
V: TRBV19; J: TRBJ1-2; size: .; length: 13; CDR3: CASTPGGERVYTF
V: TRBV9; J: TRBJ1-6; size: few; length: 14; CDR3: CASSLEGTGVPLHF
V: TRBV29-1; J: TRBJ2-5; size: .; length: 13; CDR3: CSVGEQGYETQYF
V: TRBV30; J: TRBJ2-1; size: .; length: 14; CDR3: CAWSVIGGPGGQFF
V: TRBV15; J: TRBJ1-1; size: .; length: 13; CDR3: CATSRDLLTEAFF
V: TRBV2; J: TRBJ1-6; size: few; length: 12; CDR3: CASSLEGSPLHF
V: TRBV2; J: TRBJ1-1; size: .; length: 16; CDR3: CASNRGLGISGTEAFF
V: TRBV5-1; J: TRBJ1-1; size: .; length: 13; CDR3: CASSWTVNTEAFF
V: TRBV6-1; J: TRBJ1-1; size: .; length: 15; CDR3: CASRPQGIGNTEAFF
V: TRBV19; J: TRBJ1-5; size: .; length: 18; CDR3: CASSICRTRGACNQPQHF
V: TRBV9; J: TRBJ2-5; size: .; length: 14; CDR3: CASSVSGAQETQYF
V: TRBV18; J: TRBJ2-7; size: .; length: 17; CDR3: CASSQFLERGQAYEQYF
V: TRBV5-4; J: TRBJ1-2; size: .; length: 14; CDR3: CASSLDGGFYGYTF
V: TRBV27; J: TRBJ2-5; size: .; length: 15; CDR3: CASKHRDRGWETQYF
V: TRBV30; J: TRBJ2-2; size: .; length: 14; CDR3: CAWSDRGDTGELFF
V: TRBV5-1; J: TRBJ1-2; size: .; length: 12; CDR3: CASSLDSDGYTF
V: TRBV5-4; J: TRBJ1-2; size: few; length: 16; CDR3: CASSSGSVRAYYGYTF
V: TRBV2; J: TRBJ2-1; size: .; length: 14; CDR3: CASSSFRGRNEQFF
V: TRBV25-1; J: TRBJ1-4; size: .; length: 12; CDR3: CASREEGEKLFF
V: TRBV5-5; J: TRBJ2-1; size: .; length: 12; CDR3: CASRGAGNEQFF
V: TRBV4-1; J: TRBJ2-5; size: .; length: 16; CDR3: CASSQEVSSAWGTQYF
V: TRBV11-1; J: TRBJ2-7; size: .; length: 15; CDR3: CASTSRQGDSYEQYF
V: TRBV18; J: TRBJ1-6; size: .; length: 15; CDR3: CASSQDGMSNSPLHF
V: TRBV25-1; J: TRBJ1-1; size: once; length: 13; CDR3: CASSELMRREAFF
V: TRBV11-3; J: TRBJ2-1; size: .; length: 19; CDR3: CASSLSRGAAESSYNEQFF
V: TRBV2; J: TRBJ1-2; size: .; length: 15; CDR3: CASSGGGHSNYGYTF
V: TRBV6-5; J: TRBJ2-7; size: .; length: 13; CDR3: CASSFLSGHEQYF